This T cell receptor beta chain was sequenced in a study of T cell clones after liver transplantation. Across the study: Immunosuppression withdrawal was tried within 2 years after liver transplantation in this trial.

Study conclusions and caveats: The donor-reactive repertoire was only partly measurable in two subjects, lacking donor cells. Small, mixed patient groups and varying post-transplant times limit these conclusions.

The CDR3 has 15 residues. Germline lookup yields CDR1 LGHNT and CDR2 FRNRAP. J was trimmed by 7 bases and V by 1 base; bases with no gene match: 9. Regarding this clone: Its target is unknown.

Assay used: immunoSEQ multiplex PCR; TCRdb lists only in-frame clones, some missing. This table has 50,000 or so clones, about 69% appearing once. The sample here was CD4+ T cells from blood, taken 54 months after liver transplant. This receptor was identified in a human patient who received a liver transplant. The graft donor may be the source of some T cells. V usage is TRBV12-5 and J usage is TRBJ1-2; TRBD1 matches 7 bases. As DNA, the CDR3 is TGTGCTAGTGGTTTGGAGACAGGGAGGTCAATTGGCTACACCTTC. Its translation: CASGLETGRSIGYTF.